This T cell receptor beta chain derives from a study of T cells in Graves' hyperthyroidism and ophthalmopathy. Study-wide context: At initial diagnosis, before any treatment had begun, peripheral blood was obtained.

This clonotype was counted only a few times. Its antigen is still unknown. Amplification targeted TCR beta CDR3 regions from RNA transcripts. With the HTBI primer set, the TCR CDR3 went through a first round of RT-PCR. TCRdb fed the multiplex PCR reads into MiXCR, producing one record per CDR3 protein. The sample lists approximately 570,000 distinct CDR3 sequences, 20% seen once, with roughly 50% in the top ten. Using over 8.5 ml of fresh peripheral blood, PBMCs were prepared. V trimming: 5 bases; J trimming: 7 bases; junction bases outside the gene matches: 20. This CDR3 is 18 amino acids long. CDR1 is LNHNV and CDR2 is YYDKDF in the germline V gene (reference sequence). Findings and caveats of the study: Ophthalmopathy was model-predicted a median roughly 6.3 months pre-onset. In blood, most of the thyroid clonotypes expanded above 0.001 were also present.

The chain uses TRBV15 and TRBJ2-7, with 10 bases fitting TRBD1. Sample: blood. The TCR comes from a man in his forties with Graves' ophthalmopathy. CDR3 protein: CATSLGYGSGTGAGEQYF. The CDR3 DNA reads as TGTGCCACCAGCCTGGGATACGGCTCCGGGACAGGGGCGGGTGAGCAGTACTTC.